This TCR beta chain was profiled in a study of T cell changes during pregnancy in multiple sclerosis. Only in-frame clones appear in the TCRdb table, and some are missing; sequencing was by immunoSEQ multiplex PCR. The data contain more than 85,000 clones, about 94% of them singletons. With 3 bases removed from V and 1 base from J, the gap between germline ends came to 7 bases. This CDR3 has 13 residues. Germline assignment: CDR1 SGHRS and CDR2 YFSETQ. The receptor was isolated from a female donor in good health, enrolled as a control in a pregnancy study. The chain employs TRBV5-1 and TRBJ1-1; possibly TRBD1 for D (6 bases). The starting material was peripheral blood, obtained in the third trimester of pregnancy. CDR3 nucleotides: TGCGCCAGCAGCTCGACAGGGAACACTGAAGCTTTCTTT. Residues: CASSSTGNTEAFF.